Below, one T cell receptor beta chain is given with its context. This CDR3 region has 14 residues. Germline V gene sequence: CDR1 SGHTA, CDR2 FQGNSA. The sample is drawn from a study of T cell changes during pregnancy in multiple sclerosis. The repertoire was sequenced with immunoSEQ multiplex PCR; TCRdb's copy has only in-frame clones and lacks some. The sample contains some 60,000 clones, 85% to 90% of which appear only once. The V and J genes are TRBV7-2 and TRBJ2-1; weak D call: TRBD2 (6 bases). The sequencing sample was made of peripheral blood from another person, used as feeder cells. The origin of this receptor is a human donor whose cells served as feeder cells for cultures in a pregnancy study. CDR3 in DNA: TGTGCAGCAGAAGAGGGAGGCGTATCAAATGAGCAGTTCTTC. This codes for CAAEEGGVSNEQFF. Looking up the rest from reference TRBV7-2 and TRBJ2-1 gives the full variable domain: GAGVSQSPSNKVTEKGKDVELRCDPISGHTALYWYRQSLGQGLEFLIYFQGNSAPDKSGLPSDRFSAERTGGSVSTLTIQRTQQEDSAVYLCAAEEGGVSNEQFFGPGTRLTVL.